Listed below are T cell receptor beta chains from one sample, sequenced in a study of beta chain features in type 1 diabetes. The repertoire was sequenced with immunoSEQ multiplex PCR; TCRdb's copy has only in-frame clones and lacks some. The repertoire holds 130,000 to 150,000 clones, with roughly a tenth as singletons. Sequencing was carried out using naive CD4+ T cells from blood. Receptors were obtained from a man between 18 and 29 years old in good health. Each CDR3 is given with its conserved first and last residue. The D gene is left open where the match is weak. Clone size is not always given. Where it is, it says once, few, many or a class for expanded clones.

CDR3aa | CDR3nt | j_gene | v_gene | abundance | d_gene
CASRGQGVNEQYF | TGTGCCAGCAGGGGACAGGGGGTAAATGAGCAGTACTTC | TRBJ2-7 | TRBV6-1 | few | TRBD1
CASRTRTDPYNEQFF | TGTGCCAGCAGGACCCGGACAGATCCCTACAATGAGCAGTTCTTC | TRBJ2-1 | TRBV6-5 | few | .
CASRIAGGNYNEQFF | TGTGCCAGCAGGATTGCGGGGGGCAACTACAATGAGCAGTTCTTC | TRBJ2-1 | TRBV5-6 | . | TRBD2
CASSHGQGAKTQYF | TGTGCCAGCAGCCACGGACAGGGGGCAAAGACCCAGTACTTC | TRBJ2-5 | TRBV27 | few | TRBD1
CASSSLAGVSGANVLTF | TGTGCCAGCAGCAGCTTAGCGGGGGTCTCTGGGGCCAACGTCCTGACTTTC | TRBJ2-6 | TRBV7-3 | . | TRBD2
CASSLRSGDPYEQYF | TGTGCCAGCAGCTTACGATCAGGGGACCCCTACGAGCAGTACTTC | TRBJ2-7 | TRBV7-3 | few | .
CASSETGQRNEKLFF | TGTGCCAGCAGTGAGACGGGTCAGAGGAATGAAAAACTGTTTTTT | TRBJ1-4 | TRBV9 | few | .
CASSLALDLINEQFF | TGCGCCAGCAGCTTGGCCCTAGATCTTATAAATGAGCAGTTCTTC | TRBJ2-1 | TRBV5-1 | . | .
CASSPGETQPQHF | TGTGCCAGCTCACCCGGGGAGACACAGCCCCAGCATTTT | TRBJ1-5 | TRBV18 | few | .
CASSNHRISYEQYF | TGTGCCAGCAGCAACCACAGGATTTCCTACGAGCAGTACTTC | TRBJ2-7 | TRBV7-2 | many | .
CASSSLAGTEQYF | TGTGCCAGCAGCTCACTAGCGGGGACCGAGCAGTACTTC | TRBJ2-7 | TRBV7-2 | few | TRBD2
CASSRNRVSNQPQHF | TGTGCCAGCAGCCGTAACAGGGTTAGCAATCAGCCCCAGCATTTT | TRBJ1-5 | TRBV27 | . | .
CASSLGGVSQETQYF | TGCGCCAGCAGCTTGGGTGGAGTGTCCCAAGAGACCCAGTACTTC | TRBJ2-5 | TRBV5-1 | few | .
CASSSQGTPIYEQYF | TGTGCCAGCTCGTCTCAGGGGACACCAATCTACGAGCAGTACTTC | TRBJ2-7 | TRBV18 | few | .
CASSQASGARGYTF | TGCGCCAGCAGCCAAGCATCTGGGGCAAGGGGCTACACCTTC | TRBJ1-2 | TRBV4-1 | . | .
CASSQDWGWRGQVGGYTF | TGCGCCAGCAGCCAAGATTGGGGATGGAGGGGGCAGGTAGGAGGCTACACCTTC | TRBJ1-2 | TRBV4-3 | few | TRBD1
CASSLVGTSGTDTQYF | TGCGCCAGCAGCTTGGTAGGGACTAGCGGCACAGATACGCAGTATTTT | TRBJ2-3 | TRBV5-1 | . | TRBD2
CASSQAIGATSYNEQFF | TGTGCCAGCAGCCAAGCGATTGGAGCAACGTCCTACAATGAGCAGTTCTTC | TRBJ2-1 | TRBV14 | many | .
CASSTDSGRYNEQFF | TGTGCCAGCAGCACGGACAGCGGACGCTACAATGAGCAGTTCTTC | TRBJ2-1 | TRBV7-2 | . | .
CASSPLSGQTNSPLHF | TGCGCCAGCAGCCCACTGTCCGGACAGACAAATTCACCCCTCCACTTT | TRBJ1-6 | TRBV5-1 | . | .
CASSQGTGGTDTQYF | TGCGCCAGCAGCCAAGGGACAGGCGGAACAGATACGCAGTATTTT | TRBJ2-3 | TRBV4-3 | few | TRBD1
CASSADSSYEQYF | TGTGCCAGCTCAGCTGACAGCTCCTACGAGCAGTACTTC | TRBJ2-7 | TRBV18 | few | .
CASNRVATNEKLFF | TGTGCCAGTAATCGAGTTGCAACTAATGAAAAACTGTTTTTT | TRBJ1-4 | TRBV19 | few | .
CASSPPGGSPLHF | TGTGCCAGCTCACCACCGGGGGGTTCACCCCTCCACTTT | TRBJ1-6 | TRBV18 | many | .
CASSSDRGPEKLFF | TGTGCCAGCAGCTCGGACAGGGGCCCTGAAAAACTGTTTTTT | TRBJ1-4 | TRBV11-2 | . | TRBD1
CASSPARGTDTQYF | TGTGCCAGCTCACCCGCCAGGGGCACAGATACGCAGTATTTT | TRBJ2-3 | TRBV18 | many | .
CASSSRTGGATDTQYF | TGTGCCAGCAGCTCGCGGACAGGGGGGGCCACAGATACGCAGTATTTT | TRBJ2-3 | TRBV7-2 | . | TRBD1
CASSWRQGYEQYF | TGTGCCAGCAGTTGGCGACAGGGGTACGAGCAGTACTTC | TRBJ2-7 | TRBV27 | many | TRBD1
CAWRDRGSGETQYF | TGTGCCTGGAGGGACAGGGGGAGTGGGGAGACCCAGTACTTC | TRBJ2-5 | TRBV30 | . | TRBD1